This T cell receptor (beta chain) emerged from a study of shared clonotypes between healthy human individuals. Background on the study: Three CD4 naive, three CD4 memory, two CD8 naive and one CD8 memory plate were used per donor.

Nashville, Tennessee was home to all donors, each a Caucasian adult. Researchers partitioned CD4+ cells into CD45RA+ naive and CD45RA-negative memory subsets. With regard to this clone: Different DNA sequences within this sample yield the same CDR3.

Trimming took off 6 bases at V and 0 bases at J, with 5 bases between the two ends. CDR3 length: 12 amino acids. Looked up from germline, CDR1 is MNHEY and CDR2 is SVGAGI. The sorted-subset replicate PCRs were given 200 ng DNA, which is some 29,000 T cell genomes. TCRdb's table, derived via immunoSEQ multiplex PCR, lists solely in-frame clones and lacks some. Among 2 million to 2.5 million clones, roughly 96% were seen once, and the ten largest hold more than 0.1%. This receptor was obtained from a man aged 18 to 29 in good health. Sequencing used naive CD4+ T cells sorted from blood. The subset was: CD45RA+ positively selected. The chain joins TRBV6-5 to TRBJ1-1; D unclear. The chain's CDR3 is CASRRLNTEAFF. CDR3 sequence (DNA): TGTGCCAGCAGACGGCTGAACACTGAAGCTTTCTTT.